The 2 T cell receptor beta chains reported below all come from one sample, sequenced in a study of preoperative IRX-2 immunotherapy in early breast cancer. TCRdb's copy holds only in-frame clones and misses some; the assay was immunoSEQ multiplex PCR. In the table there are 35,000 to 50,000 clones, roughly 95% of which are singletons. Sample treatment: preoperative locoregional IRX-2 cytokine immunotherapy. The material sequenced was tumor tissue, taken after IRX-2 immunotherapy. These receptors originate from a human donor with breast cancer.

The CDR3 nucleotides are TGCGCCAGCAGCCCGGGAGCTCATGAGCAGTTCTTC. Protein product: CASSPGAHEQFF. The rearrangement joins TRBV4-3 to TRBJ2-1, with TRBD2 as a possible D gene (6 bases). CDR1 and CDR2 from the germline V gene are LGHNA and YSLEER. This CDR3 region has 12 residues. The germline V and J ends were trimmed by 4 bases and 8 bases, with 9 bases remaining between them.

The chain uses TRBV11-3 and TRBJ2-3; 8 bases line up with TRBD2. The germline gives CDR1 SGHNT, CDR2 YENEEA. J gave up 6 bases and V 5 bases, and 10 bases lay outside the gene matches. This CDR3 has 15 residues. This CDR3 is CASSPGAGASDTQYF. As DNA, the CDR3 is TGTGCCAGCAGCCCGGGAGCGGGAGCGTCCGATACGCAGTATTTT.